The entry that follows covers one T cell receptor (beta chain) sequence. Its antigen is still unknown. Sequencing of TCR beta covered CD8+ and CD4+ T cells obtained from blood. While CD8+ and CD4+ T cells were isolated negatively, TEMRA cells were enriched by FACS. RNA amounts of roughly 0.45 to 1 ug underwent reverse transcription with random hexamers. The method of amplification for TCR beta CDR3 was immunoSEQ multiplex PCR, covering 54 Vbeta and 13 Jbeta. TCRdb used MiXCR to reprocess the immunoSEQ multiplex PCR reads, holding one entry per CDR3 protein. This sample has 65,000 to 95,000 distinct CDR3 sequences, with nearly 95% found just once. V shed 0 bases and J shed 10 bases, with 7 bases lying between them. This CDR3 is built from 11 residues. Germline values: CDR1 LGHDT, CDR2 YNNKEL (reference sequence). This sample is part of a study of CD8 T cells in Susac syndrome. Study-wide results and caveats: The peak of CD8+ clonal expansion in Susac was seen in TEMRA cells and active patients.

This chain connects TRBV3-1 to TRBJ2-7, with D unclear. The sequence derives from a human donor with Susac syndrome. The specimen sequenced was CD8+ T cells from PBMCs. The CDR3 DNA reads TGTGCCAGCAGCCAAGATTTAACCCAGTACTTC. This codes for CASSQDLTQYF.